Sequencing of this TCR beta chain was carried out in a study of beta chain features in type 1 diabetes. The CDR3 totals 14 residues. The germline V gene encodes CDR1 SEHNR and CDR2 FQNEAQ (reference sequence). V dropped 4 bases and J dropped 11; count of bases not matched to a gene: 12. Reverse transcribing all isolated RNA meant expressed TCRB transcripts were sequenced. Profiled with immunoSEQ multiplex PCR; TCRdb holds only in-frame clones, not every one. The data contain under 900,000 clones, 15% to 20% of them singletons. The V gene is TRBV7-9, the J gene TRBJ1-1, with 8 bases matching TRBD1. The sequence was obtained from a woman between 18 and 29 years old in good health. Source material: naive CD4+ T cells from blood. Here the CDR3 DNA reads TGTGCCAGCAGCTATCTGACAGGGGATTTCTGGGCTTTCTTT. It encodes CASSYLTGDFWAFF.